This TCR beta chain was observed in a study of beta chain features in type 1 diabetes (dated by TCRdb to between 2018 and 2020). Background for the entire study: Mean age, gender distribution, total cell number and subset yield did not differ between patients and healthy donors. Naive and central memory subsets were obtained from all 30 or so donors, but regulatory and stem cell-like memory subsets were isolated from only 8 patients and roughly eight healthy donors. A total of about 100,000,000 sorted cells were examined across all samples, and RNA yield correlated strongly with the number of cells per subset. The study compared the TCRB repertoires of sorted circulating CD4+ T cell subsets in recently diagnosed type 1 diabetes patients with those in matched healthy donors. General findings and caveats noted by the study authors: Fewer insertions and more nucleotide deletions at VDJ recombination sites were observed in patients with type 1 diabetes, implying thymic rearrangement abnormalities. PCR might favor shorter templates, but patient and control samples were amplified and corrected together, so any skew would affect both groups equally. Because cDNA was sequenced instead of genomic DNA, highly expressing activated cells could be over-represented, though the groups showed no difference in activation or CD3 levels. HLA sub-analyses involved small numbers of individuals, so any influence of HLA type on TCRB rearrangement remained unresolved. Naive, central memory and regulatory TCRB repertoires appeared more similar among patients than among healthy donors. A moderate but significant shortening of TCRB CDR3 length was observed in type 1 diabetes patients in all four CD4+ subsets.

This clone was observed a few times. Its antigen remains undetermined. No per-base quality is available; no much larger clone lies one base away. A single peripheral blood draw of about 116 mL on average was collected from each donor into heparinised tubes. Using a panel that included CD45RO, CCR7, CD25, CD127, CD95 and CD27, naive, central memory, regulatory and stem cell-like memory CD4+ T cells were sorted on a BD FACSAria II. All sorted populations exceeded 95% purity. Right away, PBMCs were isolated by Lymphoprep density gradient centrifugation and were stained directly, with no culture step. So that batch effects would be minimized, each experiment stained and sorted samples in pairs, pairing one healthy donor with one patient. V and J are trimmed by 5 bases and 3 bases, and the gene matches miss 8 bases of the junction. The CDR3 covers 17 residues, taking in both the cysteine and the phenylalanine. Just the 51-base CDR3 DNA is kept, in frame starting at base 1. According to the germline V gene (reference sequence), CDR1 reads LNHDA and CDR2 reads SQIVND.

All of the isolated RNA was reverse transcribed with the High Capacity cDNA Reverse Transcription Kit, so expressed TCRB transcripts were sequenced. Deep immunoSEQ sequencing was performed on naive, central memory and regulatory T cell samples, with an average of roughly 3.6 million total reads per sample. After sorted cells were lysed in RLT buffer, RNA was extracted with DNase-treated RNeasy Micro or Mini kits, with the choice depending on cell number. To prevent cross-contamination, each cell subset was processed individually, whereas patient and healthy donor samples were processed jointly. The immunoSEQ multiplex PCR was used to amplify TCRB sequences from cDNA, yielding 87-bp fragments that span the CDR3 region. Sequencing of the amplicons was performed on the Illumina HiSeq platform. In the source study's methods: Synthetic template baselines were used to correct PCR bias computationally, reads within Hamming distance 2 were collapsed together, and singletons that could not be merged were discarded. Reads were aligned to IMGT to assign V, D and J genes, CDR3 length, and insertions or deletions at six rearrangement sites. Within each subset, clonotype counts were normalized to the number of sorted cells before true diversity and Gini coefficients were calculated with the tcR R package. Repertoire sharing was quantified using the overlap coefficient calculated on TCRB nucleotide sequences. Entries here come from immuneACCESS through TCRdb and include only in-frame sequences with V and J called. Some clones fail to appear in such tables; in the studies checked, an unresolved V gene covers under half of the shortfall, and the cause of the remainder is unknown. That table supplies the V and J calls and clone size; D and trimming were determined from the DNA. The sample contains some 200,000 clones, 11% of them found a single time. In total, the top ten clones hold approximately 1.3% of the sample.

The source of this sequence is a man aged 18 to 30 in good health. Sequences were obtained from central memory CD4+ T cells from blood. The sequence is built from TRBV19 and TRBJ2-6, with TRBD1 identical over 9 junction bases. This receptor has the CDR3 CASSVTGGSGGANVLTF. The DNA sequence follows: TGTGCCAGTAGTGTGACAGGGGGAAGCGGTGGGGCCAACGTCCTGACTTTC.